Below, 29 T cell receptor beta chains from the same sample are listed, as sequenced in a study of blood T cell repertoires in COVID-19. This table comes from immunoSEQ multiplex PCR, and its TCRdb copy is limited to in-frame clones, with some not included. The table has roughly 200,000 clones, under 85% seen once. Material: peripheral blood. The origin of the receptors is an elderly woman with COVID-19, enrolled during active disease.

The V gene is TRBV11-2, the J gene TRBJ2-5; perhaps TRBD1 as D (5 bases). Trimming shortened V by 3 bases and J by 2 bases, and 7 bases separated the two germline ends. In germline, CDR1 is SGHAT, CDR2 FQNNGV. The length of the CDR3 is 13 residues. The CDR3 DNA reads as TGTGCCAGCAGCTTGGACATACAAGAGACCCAGTACTTC. This translates into CASSLDIQETQYF.

The chain employs TRBV18 and TRBJ1-2; possible D gene TRBD1, 6 bases. This CDR3 comprises 14 residues. The ends were cut back, 6 bases at V and 3 bases at J, with 14 bases in the middle. CDR1 and CDR2 (germline): KGHSH, LQKENI. The chain's CDR3 is CASSRAGADYGYTF. In nucleotides, the CDR3 is TGTGCCAGCTCTAGGGCAGGGGCTGACTATGGCTACACCTTC. The full variable domain, completed using reference TRBV18 and TRBJ1-2, is NAGVMQNPRHLVRRRGQEARLRCSPMKGHSHVYWYRQLPEEGLKFMVYLQKENIIDESGMPKERFSAEFPKEGPSILRIQQVVRGDSAAYFCASSRAGADYGYTFGSGTRLTVV.

The gene calls are TRBV6-5 and TRBJ2-1; no clear D. There are 14 residues in the CDR3. Germline CDR1 reads MNHEY; CDR2 reads SVGAGI. The V and J ends lost 7 bases and 6 bases respectively, with 16 bases between them. The CDR3 sequence: CASTIRPDSNEQFF. DNA of the CDR3: TGTGCCAGCACCATCAGGCCTGATAGCAATGAGCAGTTCTTC.

The chain couples TRBV10-2 to TRBJ1-6; D might be TRBD1 (5 bases). Per germline, CDR1 WSHSY and CDR2 SAAADI. The CDR3 totals 15 residues. Trimming removed 0 bases at V and 9 bases at J, with 12 bases between. The CDR3 DNA follows: TGCGCCAGCAGTGAGTCTGGGGGGTCGAGTTCACCCCTCCACTTT. Its translation is CASSESGGSSSPLHF.

The chain employs TRBV6-5 and TRBJ2-5; a weak D match, TRBD2 (6 bases). The ends were cut back, 2 bases at V and 1 base at J, with 11 bases in the middle. The CDR3 contains 15 residues. Germline V gene sequence: CDR1 MNHEY, CDR2 SVGAGI. The CDR3 DNA reads TGTGCCAGCAGTTACGTGCGGGGAGGCCAAGAGACCCAGTACTTC. Translating it yields CASSYVRGGQETQYF.

The chain joins TRBV18 to TRBJ2-7; a possible D gene is TRBD1 (6 bases). There are 13 residues in the CDR3. CDR1 KGHSH and CDR2 LQKENI come from the germline V gene. V dropped 2 bases and J dropped 5 bases, with 10 bases sitting between them. The CDR3 nucleotides are TGTGCCAGCTCACCAGATCAGGGGAACGAGCAGTACTTC. Residues: CASSPDQGNEQYF.

The chain links TRBV29-1 to TRBJ1-6; the D is unclear. V was cut by 4 bases and J by 5 bases, with 9 bases left in between. CDR3 size: 13 residues. The V gene's germline CDR1 is SQVTM and CDR2 ANQGSEA. DNA for the CDR3: TGCAGCGTTGGTTGGGGAGATAATTCACCCCTCCACTTT. This translates into CSVGWGDNSPLHF.

The CDR3 DNA reads TGTGCCAGCAGCTTGCCACAGGGGTACGAGCAGTACTTC. Its protein is CASSLPQGYEQYF. The chain is built from TRBV5-5 and TRBJ2-7, with 7 positions matching TRBD1. Trimming cost V 1 base and J 4 bases; bases outside gene matches: 2. The CDR3 totals 13 residues. Germline V gene lookup returns CDR1 SGHKS and CDR2 YYEKEE (reference sequence).

The V call is TRBV28, the J call TRBJ2-5; 7 bases align to TRBD2. This CDR3 region has 15 residues. Trimming at V came to 8 bases and at J to 4 bases, leaving 13 bases not matched to a gene. CDR1 MDHEN and CDR2 SYDVKM come from the germline V gene. Here the CDR3 reads CASSSGGGRPETQYF. The CDR3 coding sequence is TGTGCCAGCTCCTCGGGAGGAGGGAGGCCAGAGACCCAGTACTTC.

This chain links TRBV5-1 with TRBJ2-5; 8 positions agree with TRBD2. The germline CDR1 and CDR2 sequences are SGHRS and YFSETQ. V shed 2 bases and J 1 base; nucleotides not matched to a gene: 4. The CDR3 contains 15 residues. The DNA for the CDR3 is TGCGCCAGCAGCTTAGTAGCGGGGCCCCAAGAGACCCAGTACTTC. Protein product: CASSLVAGPQETQYF.

V is TRBV5-6 and J is TRBJ1-2, with no clear D. V lost 4 bases and J lost 4, with 11 bases in between. This CDR3 region has 13 residues. Germline CDR1 and CDR2: SGHDT and YYEEEE. The DNA of the CDR3 is TGTGCCAGCAGCCCCGGACTGAGCTATGGCTACACCTTC. Encoded protein: CASSPGLSYGYTF.

V and J are TRBV20-1 and TRBJ1-6; D call uncertain. The CDR3 extends over 14 amino acids. CDR1 and CDR2 from the germline V gene are DFQATT and SNEGSKA (reference sequence). V was clipped by 3 bases and J by 2 bases, with 8 bases between them. The DNA for the CDR3 is TGCAGTGCTAGTTCCGGGGCCTATAATTCACCCCTCCACTTT. This gives the protein CSASSGAYNSPLHF.

V and J are TRBV9 and TRBJ1-2; TRBD1 aligns across 7 bases. Germline V gene data show CDR1 as SGDLS and CDR2 as YYNGEE. The CDR3 is made up of 17 amino acids. V was clipped by 3 bases and J by 1 base; unmatched bases: 12. CDR3 sequence reads: CASSAGTVSQSNYGYTF. DNA for the CDR3: TGTGCCAGCAGCGCCGGGACAGTAAGCCAAAGTAACTATGGCTACACCTTC.

The chain couples TRBV7-8 to TRBJ1-6; D is uncertain. Germline V gene lookup returns CDR1 SGHVS and CDR2 FQNEAQ. V was shortened by 5 bases and J by 8 bases, with 16 bases between the two germline ends. The CDR3 sequence is 15 residues long. The CDR3 loop reads CASSGGGPGYSPLHF. CDR3 in DNA: TGTGCCAGCAGCGGTGGAGGGCCCGGCTATTCACCCCTCCACTTT.

This clone has only a few counts. The sample carries other DNA sequences with the same CDR3. V and J are TRBV18 and TRBJ1-1, with D possibly TRBD1 on 5 matching bases. Germline values: CDR1 KGHSH, CDR2 LQKENI. With 0 bases removed from V and 5 bases from J, the gap between germline ends came to 13 bases. The CDR3 has 15 residues. The DNA of the CDR3 is TGTGCCAGCTCACCACCTCAGGGAGCGGGTACTGAAGCTTTCTTT. Translating it yields CASSPPQGAGTEAFF.

This clone came up once. The rearrangement uses TRBV3-1 (or the pseudogene TRBV3-2) and TRBJ2-2, with 14 bases fitting TRBD2. This CDR3 spans 16 amino acids. V was pared by 4 bases and J by 7 bases, with 5 bases of the junction left unmatched. Per the germline V gene, CDR1 is LGHDT and CDR2 is YNNKEL (reference sequence). CDR3 region: CASSLGLAGAGGELFF. DNA of the CDR3: TGTGCCAGCAGCCTGGGACTAGCGGGAGCGGGCGGGGAGCTGTTTTTT.

This clone was found a few times. The chain links TRBV18 to TRBJ1-1; D perhaps matches TRBD1 (5 bases). The CDR3 is made up of 14 amino acids. Germline V gene data show CDR1 as KGHSH and CDR2 as LQKENI. V was pared by 6 bases and J by 4 bases, with 15 bases between. Here the CDR3 reads CASSGQGLGTEAFF. CDR3 in DNA: TGTGCCAGCTCCGGCCAGGGATTGGGCACTGAAGCTTTCTTT.

This chain's CDR3 is CASSSEPAQERSVPQYF. CDR3 nucleotides: TGCGCCAGCAGCTCAGAACCGGCCCAGGAACGGTCGGTTCCGCAGTATTTT. The rearrangement joins TRBV5-1 to TRBJ2-3; D unresolved. From germline, CDR1 is SGHRS and CDR2 YFSETQ. The V gene lost 3 bases and the J gene lost 10 bases, with 27 bases spanning the gap. The CDR3 consists of 17 residues.

The rearrangement joins TRBV5-4 to TRBJ2-3; D perhaps matches TRBD1 (5 bases). The CDR3 length is 14 residues. Trimming removed 1 base at V and 3 bases at J, with 9 bases between. Germline-derived CDR1 and CDR2 are SGHNT and YYREEE (reference sequence). The CDR3 protein is CASSLYSGTDTQYF. In nucleotides, the CDR3 is TGTGCCAGCAGCTTGTACTCAGGGACAGATACGCAGTATTTT.

The chain combines TRBV4-2 with TRBJ1-2; tentative D call: TRBD1 (6 bases). CDR3 length: 15 amino acids. The V end lost 0 bases, the J end lost 9 bases, and 17 bases lay between the germline ends. Looked up from germline, CDR1 is LGHNA and CDR2 is YNFKEQ. The CDR3 DNA reads TGTGCCAGCAGCCAAGATTTGCGGGGGGCGGGGAGCTACACCTTC. Translating it yields CASSQDLRGAGSYTF.

This clone has a single count. The V call is TRBV28, the J call TRBJ2-1, with D tentatively TRBD2 (5 bases). The V end was cut by 9 bases, the J end by 10 bases, with 7 bases between. The germline V gene has CDR1 MDHEN and CDR2 SYDVKM. This CDR3 contains 9 residues. The CDR3 loop reads CARTGEQFF. In DNA, the CDR3 is TGTGCCAGGACGGGGGAGCAGTTCTTC.

The chain recombines TRBV29-1 with TRBJ1-5; D is unclear. In germline, CDR1 is SQVTM, CDR2 ANQGSEA. V was cut by 4 bases and J by 0 bases, with 10 bases left in between. CDR3 length equals 14 residues. This CDR3 reads CSVAPGNSNQPQHF. The CDR3 bases are TGCAGCGTTGCCCCCGGGAATAGCAATCAGCCCCAGCATTTT.

This chain uses TRBV9 with TRBJ2-1; D remains ambiguous. The CDR3 spans 16 residues. Trimming left V 0 bases short and J 0 bases short, with 10 bases between. CDR1 is SGDLS, CDR2 YYNGEE, per germline. The DNA of the CDR3 is TGTGCCAGCAGCGTAGGATTGACAAGCTCCTACAATGAGCAGTTCTTC. Protein: CASSVGLTSSYNEQFF.

The rearrangement links TRBV9 to TRBJ2-1; D is possibly TRBD1 (5 bases). The V gene's germline CDR1 is SGDLS and CDR2 YYNGEE. The CDR3 loop spans 16 amino acids. Trimming shortened V by 0 bases and J by 2 bases, and 12 bases separated the two germline ends. The CDR3 bases are TGTGCCAGCAGCGTAGTAGGGGCGACAACCTACAATGAGCAGTTCTTC. Translating gives CASSVVGATTYNEQFF.

This sequence joins TRBV2 and TRBJ1-5, with 8 nucleotides matching TRBD1. Trimming cost V 3 bases and J 2 bases; bases outside gene matches: 3. The CDR3 has 15 residues. Germline CDR1 reads SNHLY; CDR2 reads FYNNEI. The chain's CDR3 is CASSDRGLGNQPQHF. CDR3 DNA sequence: TGTGCCAGCAGTGACAGGGGGCTTGGCAATCAGCCCCAGCATTTT. Looking up the rest from reference TRBV2 and TRBJ1-5 gives the full variable domain: EPEVTQTPSHQVTQMGQEVILRCVPISNHLYFYWYRQILGQKVEFLVSFYNNEISEKSEIFDDQFSVERPDGSNFTLKIRSTKLEDSAMYFCASSDRGLGNQPQHFGDGTRLSIL.

This rearrangement joins TRBV5-4 to TRBJ2-1; the match to TRBD1 covers 7 bases. From germline, CDR1 is SGHNT and CDR2 YYREEE (reference sequence). The CDR3 sequence is 14 residues long. The V and J ends lost 10 bases and 0 bases, in that order; junction bases with no gene match: 7. The CDR3 nucleotides read TGTGCCGTGACAGGGCAGAGCTCCTACAATGAGCAGTTCTTC. It translates to CAVTGQSSYNEQFF.

The rearrangement joins TRBV5-1 to TRBJ1-2; a weak D match, TRBD1 (5 bases). The CDR3 runs to 14 residues. The germline CDR1 and CDR2 sequences are SGHRS and YFSETQ. V lost 5 bases and J 3 bases, leaving 14 bases between the germline ends. The DNA for the CDR3 is TGCGCCAGCAGTTCCATGGGGGGAGACTATGGCTACACCTTC. Translated, it gives CASSSMGGDYGYTF.

This clone was counted only a few times. V is TRBV2 and J is TRBJ1-2; D might be TRBD1 (6 bases). This CDR3 is 15 amino acids long. The V and J ends lost 2 bases and 4 bases respectively, with 14 bases between them. The germline V gene has CDR1 SNHLY and CDR2 FYNNEI. The CDR3 loop reads CASSENRDYPYGYTF. The CDR3 DNA is TGTGCCAGCAGTGAAAACAGGGACTATCCCTATGGCTACACCTTC.

This clone turned up a few times. The chain joins TRBV19 to TRBJ1-2; 10 bases line up with TRBD1. Trimming took 7 bases from V and 3 from J; bases not matched to a gene: 5. The CDR3 contains 14 residues. The germline gives CDR1 LNHDA, CDR2 SQIVND (reference sequence). CDR3 amino acids: CASKQGQGHYGYTF. The CDR3 coding sequence is TGTGCCAGTAAGCAGGGACAGGGGCACTATGGCTACACCTTC.